A selection of T cell receptor beta chains follows, all from one sample in a study of blood T cell repertoires in COVID-19. This table comes from immunoSEQ multiplex PCR, and its TCRdb copy is limited to in-frame clones, with some not included. The sample contains some 76,000 clones, roughly 80% of which appear only once. Sequencing was done on a sample of peripheral blood. These receptor sequences come from a woman in her fifties or sixties with acute or convalescent COVID-19. Each CDR3 is given without its conserved first and last residue. The order of the fields is D gene, V gene, CDR3 protein. A D gene is named only where the DNA matches it firmly.

>.|TRBV7-8
ASSLGVQISGNTIY
>TRBD1|TRBV19
ASSAYRDRGMGEQY
>TRBD1|TRBV27
ASSDRGVDNEQF
>TRBD1|TRBV5-5
ASSLTGETNYGYT
>TRBD1|TRBV6-5
ASSPGGHTEAF
>TRBD1|TRBV24-1
ATSDRTGPNEKLF
>.|TRBV7-8
ASSLAPGYTEAF
>TRBD1|TRBV12-3/TRBV12-4
ASRTGVTEAF
>TRBD1|TRBV9
ASSNDRDGEKLF
>.|TRBV21-1
ASSKAGVLAKNIQY
>TRBD2|TRBV3-1/TRBV3-2
ASSLTSGGAINEQF
>.|TRBV29-1
SVQIQETQY
>TRBD2|TRBV9
ASSAGTSGNIQY